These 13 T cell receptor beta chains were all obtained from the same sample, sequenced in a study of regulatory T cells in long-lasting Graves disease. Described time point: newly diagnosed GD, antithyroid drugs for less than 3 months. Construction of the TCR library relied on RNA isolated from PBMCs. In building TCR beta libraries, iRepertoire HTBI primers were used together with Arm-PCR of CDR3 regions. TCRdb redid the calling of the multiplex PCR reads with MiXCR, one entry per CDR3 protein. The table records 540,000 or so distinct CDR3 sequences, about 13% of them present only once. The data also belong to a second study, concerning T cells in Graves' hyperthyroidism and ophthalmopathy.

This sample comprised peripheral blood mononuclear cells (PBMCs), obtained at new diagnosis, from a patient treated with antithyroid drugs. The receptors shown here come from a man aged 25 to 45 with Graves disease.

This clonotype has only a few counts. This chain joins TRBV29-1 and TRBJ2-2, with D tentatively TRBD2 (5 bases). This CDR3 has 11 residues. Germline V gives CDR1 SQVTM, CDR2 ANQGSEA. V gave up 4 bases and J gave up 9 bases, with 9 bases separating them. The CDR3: CSVAGNRELFF. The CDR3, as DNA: TGCAGCGTTGCGGGGAATCGGGAGCTGTTTTTT.

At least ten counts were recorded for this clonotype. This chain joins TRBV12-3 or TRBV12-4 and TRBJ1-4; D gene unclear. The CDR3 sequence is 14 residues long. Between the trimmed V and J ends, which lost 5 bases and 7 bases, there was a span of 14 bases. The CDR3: CASSPTRESEKLFF. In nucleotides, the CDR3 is TGTGCCAGCAGTCCGACCCGGGAGAGTGAAAAACTGTTTTTT.

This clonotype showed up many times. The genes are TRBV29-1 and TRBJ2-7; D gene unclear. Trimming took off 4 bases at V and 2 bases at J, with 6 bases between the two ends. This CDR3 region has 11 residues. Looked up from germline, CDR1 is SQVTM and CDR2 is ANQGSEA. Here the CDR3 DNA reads TGCAGCGTTGGTACGGCCTACGAGCAGTACTTC. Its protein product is CSVGTAYEQYF.

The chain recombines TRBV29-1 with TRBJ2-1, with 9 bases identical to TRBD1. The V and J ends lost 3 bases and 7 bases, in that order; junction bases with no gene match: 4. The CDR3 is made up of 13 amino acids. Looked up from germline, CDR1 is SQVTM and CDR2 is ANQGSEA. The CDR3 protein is CSVDRTGVNEQFF. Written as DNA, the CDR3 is TGCAGCGTTGATAGGACAGGGGTGAATGAGCAGTTCTTC.

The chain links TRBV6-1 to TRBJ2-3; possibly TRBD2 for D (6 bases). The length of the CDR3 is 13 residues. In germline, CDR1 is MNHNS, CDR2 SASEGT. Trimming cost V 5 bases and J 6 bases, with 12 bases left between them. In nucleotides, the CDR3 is TGTGCCAGCAGTCTGTCGGAGGGGGATACGCAGTATTTT. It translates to CASSLSEGDTQYF.

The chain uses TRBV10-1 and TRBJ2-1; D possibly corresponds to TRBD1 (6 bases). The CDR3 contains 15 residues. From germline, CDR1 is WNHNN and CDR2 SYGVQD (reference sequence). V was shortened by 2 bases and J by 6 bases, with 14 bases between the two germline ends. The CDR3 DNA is TGCGCCAGCAGTGAGACGGGACAACTCTTCAATGAGCAGTTCTTC. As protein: CASSETGQLFNEQFF.

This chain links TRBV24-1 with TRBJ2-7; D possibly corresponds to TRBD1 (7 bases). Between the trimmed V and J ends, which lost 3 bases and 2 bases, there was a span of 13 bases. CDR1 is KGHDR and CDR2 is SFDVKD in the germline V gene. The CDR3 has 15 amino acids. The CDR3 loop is CATSDPPRGAYEQYF. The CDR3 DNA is TGTGCCACCAGTGATCCCCCCAGGGGGGCCTACGAGCAGTACTTC.

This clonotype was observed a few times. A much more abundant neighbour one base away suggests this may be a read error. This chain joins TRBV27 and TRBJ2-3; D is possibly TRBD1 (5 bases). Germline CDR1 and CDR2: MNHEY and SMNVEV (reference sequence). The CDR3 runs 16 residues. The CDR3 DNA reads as TGTGCCAGCAGTCGCGGTGACAGCGTAAGCACAGGTACGCAGTATTTT. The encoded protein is CASSRGDSVSTGTQYF.

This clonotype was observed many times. CDR3 in amino acids: CSVERRAGASEQYF. In DNA, the CDR3 is TGCAGCGTTGAAAGAAGGGCAGGGGCGTCCGAGCAGTACTTC. The V gene is TRBV29-1, the J gene TRBJ2-7; D may be TRBD1 (6 bases). The CDR3 runs 14 residues. The germline gives CDR1 SQVTM, CDR2 ANQGSEA. The V gene lost 2 bases and the J gene lost 6 bases, with 17 bases spanning the gap.

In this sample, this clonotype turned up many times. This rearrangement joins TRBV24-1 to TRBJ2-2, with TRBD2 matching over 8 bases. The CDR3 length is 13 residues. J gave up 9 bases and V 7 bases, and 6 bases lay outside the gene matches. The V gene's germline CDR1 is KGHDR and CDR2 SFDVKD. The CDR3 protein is CATRGTSTRELFF. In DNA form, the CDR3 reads TGTGCCACCAGGGGGACTAGTACGAGGGAGCTGTTTTTT.

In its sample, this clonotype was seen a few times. CDR3 amino acids: CASSQEIAGTFVDTQYF. The CDR3 coding sequence is TGTGCCAGCAGCCAAGAGATAGCGGGAACGTTCGTAGATACGCAGTATTTT. This chain joins TRBV4-2 and TRBJ2-3, with 8 bases lining up with TRBD2. The V gene's germline CDR1 is LGHNA and CDR2 YNFKEQ. The junction had 10 bases not matched to a gene; V was cut back by 0 bases and J by 5 bases. CDR3 size: 17 residues.

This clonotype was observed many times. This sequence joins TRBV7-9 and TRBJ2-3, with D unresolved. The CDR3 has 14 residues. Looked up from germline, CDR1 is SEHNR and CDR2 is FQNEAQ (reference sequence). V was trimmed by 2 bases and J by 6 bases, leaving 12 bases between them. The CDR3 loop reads CASSLLSGRDTQYF. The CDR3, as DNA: TGTGCCAGCAGCTTACTCTCTGGACGGGATACGCAGTATTTT.

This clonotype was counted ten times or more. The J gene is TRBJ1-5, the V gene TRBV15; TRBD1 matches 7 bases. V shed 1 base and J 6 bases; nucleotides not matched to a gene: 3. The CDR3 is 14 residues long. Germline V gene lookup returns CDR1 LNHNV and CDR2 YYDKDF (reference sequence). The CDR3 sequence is CATSRAQGTQPQHF. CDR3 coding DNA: TGTGCCACCAGCAGAGCACAGGGGACTCAGCCCCAGCATTTT.